The 7 T cell receptor beta chains in this list originate from one sample, sequenced in a study of blood T cell repertoires in COVID-19. Clones were read by immunoSEQ multiplex PCR, and TCRdb kept only the in-frame ones, dropping some. The data contain 320,000 or so clones, over 75% of them singletons. Sequencing was carried out using PBMCs or T cells enriched from blood (not recorded which). The receptors were sampled from a man younger than 45 who had recovered from COVID-19.

The V call is TRBV3-1 (or the pseudogene TRBV3-2), the J call TRBJ2-5, with 9 bases matching TRBD1. The CDR3 sequence is 17 residues long. Unmatched junction bases numbered 11, after V lost 1 base and J lost 5 bases. Germline assignment: CDR1 LGHDT and CDR2 YNNKEL (reference sequence). The DNA for the CDR3 is TGTGCCAGCAGCCAAGTCTTGGGACAGGGTATGCGGGAGACCCAGTACTTC. Its protein product is CASSQVLGQGMRETQYF.

The chain joins TRBV7-8 to TRBJ1-5; D call uncertain. Trimming removed 3 bases at V and 0 bases at J, with 24 bases between. The CDR3 totals 20 residues. CDR1 SGHVS and CDR2 FQNEAQ come from the germline V gene. CDR3: CASSFQYYRGPMYSNQPQHF. The CDR3 region has the DNA TGTGCCAGCAGCTTTCAATACTACCGTGGTCCCATGTATAGCAATCAGCCCCAGCATTTT. Drawing the rest from reference TRBV7-8 and TRBJ1-5, the complete variable domain is GAGVSQSPRYKVAKRGQDVALRCDPISGHVSLFWYQQALGQGPEFLTYFQNEAQLDKSGLPSDRFFAERPEGSVSTLKIQRTQQEDSAVYLCASSFQYYRGPMYSNQPQHFGDGTRLSIL.

The genes are TRBV5-1 and TRBJ1-4; D is unresolved. V lost 2 bases, J lost 5 bases, and 13 bases lay in between. This CDR3 spans 15 amino acids. CDR1 SGHRS and CDR2 YFSETQ come from the germline V gene. CDR3 nucleotides: TGCGCCAGCAGCTTAGGACGGACTAAAAATGAAAAACTGTTTTTT. As protein: CASSLGRTKNEKLFF. The whole variable domain, filled in from reference TRBV5-1 and TRBJ1-4, reads KAGVTQTPRYLIKTRGQQVTLSCSPISGHRSVSWYQQTPGQGLQFLFEYFSETQRNKGNFPGRFSGRQFSNSRSEMNVSTLELGDSALYLCASSLGRTKNEKLFFGSGTQLSVL.

The chain has TRBV28 and TRBJ2-4; no reliable D call. Germline CDR1 reads MDHEN; CDR2 reads SYDVKM. The CDR3 consists of 12 residues. V was shortened by 6 bases and J by 9 bases, with 12 bases between the two germline ends. The DNA for the CDR3 is TGTGCCAGCAGCCCAGGATTAAGCATTCAGTACTTC. It yields the protein CASSPGLSIQYF.

The chain recombines TRBV11-2 with TRBJ2-7; weak D call: TRBD1 (5 bases). This CDR3 spans 13 amino acids. The V gene's germline CDR1 is SGHAT and CDR2 FQNNGV. The V end lost 3 bases, the J end lost 5 bases, and 11 bases lay between the germline ends. As DNA, the CDR3 is TGTGCCAGCAGCTTGGTAGGGGTGGACGAGCAGTACTTC. Translation: CASSLVGVDEQYF.

V gene TRBV5-1 combines with J gene TRBJ1-6, with 11 bases aligning to TRBD1. CDR3 length equals 19 residues. Trimming at V came to 0 bases and at J to 7 bases, leaving 12 bases not matched to a gene. The V gene's germline CDR1 is SGHRS and CDR2 YFSETQ. The CDR3 DNA is TGCGCCAGCAGCTTGGGGACAGGGGGCTCCCTATCGGGCAATTCACCCCTCCACTTT. It codes for CASSLGTGGSLSGNSPLHF.

A word on this clone: Other nucleotide sequences in the sample specify the same CDR3. The J gene is TRBJ1-5, the V gene TRBV5-1, with D maybe TRBD1 (5 bases). The V end was cut by 0 bases, the J end by 5 bases, with 6 bases between. The germline V gene encodes CDR1 SGHRS and CDR2 YFSETQ. The CDR3 is made up of 13 amino acids. DNA of the CDR3: TGCGCCAGCAGCTTGGGGGGGGATCAGCCCCAGCATTTT. Protein sequence: CASSLGGDQPQHF. The full variable domain, with the rest looked up from reference TRBV5-1 and TRBJ1-5, is KAGVTQTPRYLIKTRGQQVTLSCSPISGHRSVSWYQQTPGQGLQFLFEYFSETQRNKGNFPGRFSGRQFSNSRSEMNVSTLELGDSALYLCASSLGGDQPQHFGDGTRLSIL.